The clone carrying this TCR beta chain was seen a few times. Its antigen is as yet unknown. These data are taken from a study of CD8+ T cells in alopecia areata. Noted treatment: oral pan-JAK inhibitor, 5-10 mg twice daily. Sequencing used cDNA as its template, made by extracting RNA and reverse transcribing it. Only in-frame clones appear in the TCRdb table, and some are missing; sequencing was by immunoSEQ multiplex PCR. The sample consists of 140,000 to 150,000 clones, nearly 55% of them appearing once. Whole-study findings and limits: The study found higher clonality in lesional than normal scalp, especially in alopecia totalis/universalis. The presence of one nonresponder keeps the tie between baseline CD8+ expansion and response uncertain. Scalp sequencing captures resident alphabeta T cells of normal skin too. Tofacitinib significantly brought down scalp clonality and expanded CD8+ clones among top 100.

The source material was CD8+ T cells sorted from blood, sampled at week 4, from a patient treated with tofacitinib. The source is a human donor with alopecia areata.

In DNA, the CDR3 is TGCGCCAGCAGCCAAGACATACGGGAGACCCAGTACTTC. Translation gives CASSQDIRETQYF. This chain joins TRBV4-3 and TRBJ2-5; D ambiguous. The CDR3 contains 13 residues. Trimming pared 0 bases from V and 5 bases from J, leaving 7 bases between. Looked up from germline, CDR1 is LGHNA and CDR2 is YSLEER.